The present entry profiles one T cell receptor beta chain with its context. What it recognizes is unknown. Looked up from germline, CDR1 is MNHEY and CDR2 is SVGAGI. The CDR3 is 14 amino acids. V lost 3 bases and J lost 2; bases outside the gene matches: 2. Clones were read by immunoSEQ multiplex PCR, and TCRdb kept only the in-frame ones, dropping some. This table holds about 50,000 clones, over 85% found once. The data were taken from a study of Tregs in tolerant kidney transplant recipients. Recipients received nonmyeloablative bone marrow transplants from related graft donors, with transient mixed chimerism. Unstimulated regulatory T cells (CD4+CD25+CD127-), CD4+CD25- non-regulatory cells, CD4 and CD8 cells were FACS-sorted from thawed PBMCs. Findings of the study overall: Validation in larger populations is needed because few patients were studied.

V gene TRBV6-5 combines with J gene TRBJ2-7; 9 positions match TRBD2. The sequenced sample was CD8+ T cells from blood (PBMCs), obtained 12 months after the transplant. This clonotype was obtained from a human patient who received a combined kidney and bone marrow transplant. Part of the T cells may come from the graft donor. Written as DNA, the CDR3 is TGTGCCAGCAGTTATAGCGGGAGTACCTACGAGCAGTACTTC. Translated: CASSYSGSTYEQYF.